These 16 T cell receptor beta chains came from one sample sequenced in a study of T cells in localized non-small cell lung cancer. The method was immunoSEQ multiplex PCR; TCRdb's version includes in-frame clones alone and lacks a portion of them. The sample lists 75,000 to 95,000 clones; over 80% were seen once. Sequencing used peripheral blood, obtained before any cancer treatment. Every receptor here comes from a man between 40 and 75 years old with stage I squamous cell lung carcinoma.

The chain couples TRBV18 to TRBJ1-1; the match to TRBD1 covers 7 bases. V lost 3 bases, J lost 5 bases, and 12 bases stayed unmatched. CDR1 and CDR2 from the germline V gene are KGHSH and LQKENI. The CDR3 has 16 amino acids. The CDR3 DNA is TGTGCCAGCTCACCCTCCCGAGGGGGCGCTAGAACTGAAGCTTTCTTT. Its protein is CASSPSRGGARTEAFF.

The CDR3 DNA is TGTGCCAGCAGCGAACCGGGACTAGCGGGGACGGGGACGCAGTATTTT. The encoded protein is CASSEPGLAGTGTQYF. The chain is built from TRBV9 and TRBJ2-3; 13 positions agree with TRBD2. Trimming cost V 3 bases and J 9 bases; bases outside gene matches: 10. CDR1 and CDR2 from the germline V gene are SGDLS and YYNGEE. The CDR3 extends over 16 amino acids.

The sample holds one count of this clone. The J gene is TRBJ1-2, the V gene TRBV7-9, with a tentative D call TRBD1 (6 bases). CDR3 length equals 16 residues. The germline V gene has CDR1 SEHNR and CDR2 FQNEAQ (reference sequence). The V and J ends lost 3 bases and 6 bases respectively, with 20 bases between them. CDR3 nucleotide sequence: TGTGCCAGCAGCTTGTGGGGGAAACAGGGTATGGATGGCTACACCTTC. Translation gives CASSLWGKQGMDGYTF. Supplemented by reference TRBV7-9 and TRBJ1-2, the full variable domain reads DTGVSQNPRHKITKRGQNVTFRCDPISEHNRLYWYRQTLGQGPEFLTYFQNEAQLEKSRLLSDRFSAERPKGSFSTLEIQRTEQGDSAMYLCASSLWGKQGMDGYTFGSGTRLTVV.

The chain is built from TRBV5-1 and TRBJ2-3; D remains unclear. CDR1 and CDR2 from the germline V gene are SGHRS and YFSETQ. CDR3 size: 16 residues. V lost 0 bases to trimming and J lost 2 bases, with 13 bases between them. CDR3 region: CASSLAVARHTDTQYF. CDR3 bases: TGCGCCAGCAGCTTGGCGGTGGCCAGGCACACAGATACGCAGTATTTT.

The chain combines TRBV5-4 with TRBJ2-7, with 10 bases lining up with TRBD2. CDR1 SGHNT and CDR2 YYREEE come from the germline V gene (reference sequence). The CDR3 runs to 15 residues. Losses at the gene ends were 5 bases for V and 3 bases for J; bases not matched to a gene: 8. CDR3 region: CASSLAGGLIYEQYF. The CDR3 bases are TGTGCCAGCAGTTTAGCGGGGGGATTAATCTACGAGCAGTACTTC.

The chain's CDR3 is CASSVGGYEQFF. DNA for the CDR3: TGTGCCAGCAGCGTTGGGGGCTATGAGCAGTTCTTC. V and J are TRBV9 and TRBJ2-1; D might be TRBD1 (6 bases). The CDR3 length is 12 residues. The V end lost 2 bases, the J end lost 8 bases, and 8 bases lay between the germline ends. Germline V gene sequence: CDR1 SGDLS, CDR2 YYNGEE.

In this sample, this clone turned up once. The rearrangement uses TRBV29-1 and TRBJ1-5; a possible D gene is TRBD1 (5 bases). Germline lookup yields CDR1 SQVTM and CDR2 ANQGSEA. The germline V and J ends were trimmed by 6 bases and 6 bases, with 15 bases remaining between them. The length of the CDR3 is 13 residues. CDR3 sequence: CSVLTQGGQPQHF. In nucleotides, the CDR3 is TGCAGCGTCTTGACCCAGGGAGGTCAGCCCCAGCATTTT.

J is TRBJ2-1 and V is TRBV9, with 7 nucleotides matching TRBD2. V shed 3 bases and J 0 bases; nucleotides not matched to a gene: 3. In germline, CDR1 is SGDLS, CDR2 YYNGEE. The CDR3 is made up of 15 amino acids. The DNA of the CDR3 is TGTGCCAGCAGCGAAGCGGGGAGCTCCTACAATGAGCAGTTCTTC. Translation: CASSEAGSSYNEQFF.

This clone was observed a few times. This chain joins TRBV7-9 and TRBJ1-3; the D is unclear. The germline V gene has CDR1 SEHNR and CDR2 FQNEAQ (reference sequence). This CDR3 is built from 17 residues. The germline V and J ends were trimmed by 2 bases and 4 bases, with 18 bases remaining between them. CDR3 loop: CASSLKDQADAGNTIYF. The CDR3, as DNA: TGTGCCAGCAGCTTAAAGGACCAGGCTGATGCCGGAAACACCATATATTTT.

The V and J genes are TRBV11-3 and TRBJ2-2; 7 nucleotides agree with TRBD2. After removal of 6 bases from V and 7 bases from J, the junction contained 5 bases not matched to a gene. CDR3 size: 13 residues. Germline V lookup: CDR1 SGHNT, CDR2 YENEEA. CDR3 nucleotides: TGTGCCAGCAGTCGCCGGGGGGTCGGGGAGCTGTTTTTT. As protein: CASSRRGVGELFF.

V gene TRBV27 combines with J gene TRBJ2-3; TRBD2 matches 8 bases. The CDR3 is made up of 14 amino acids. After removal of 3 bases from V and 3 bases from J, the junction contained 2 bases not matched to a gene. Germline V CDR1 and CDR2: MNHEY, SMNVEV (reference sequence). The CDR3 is CASSLGTRTDTQYF. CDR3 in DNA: TGTGCCAGCAGTTTGGGGACTAGGACAGATACGCAGTATTTT.

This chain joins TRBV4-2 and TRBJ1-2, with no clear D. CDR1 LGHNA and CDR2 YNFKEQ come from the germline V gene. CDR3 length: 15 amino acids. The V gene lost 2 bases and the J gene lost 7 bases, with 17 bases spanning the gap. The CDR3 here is CASSQQERDRGGYTF. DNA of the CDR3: TGTGCCAGCAGCCAACAGGAGAGGGATCGGGGTGGCTACACCTTC.

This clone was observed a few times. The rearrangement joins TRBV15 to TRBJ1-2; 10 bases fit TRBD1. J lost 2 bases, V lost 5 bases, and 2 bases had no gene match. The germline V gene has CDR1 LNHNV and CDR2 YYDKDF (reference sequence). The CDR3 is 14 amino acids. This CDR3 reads CATSWDRGNYGYTF. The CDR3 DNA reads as TGTGCCACCAGCTGGGACAGGGGAAACTATGGCTACACCTTC.

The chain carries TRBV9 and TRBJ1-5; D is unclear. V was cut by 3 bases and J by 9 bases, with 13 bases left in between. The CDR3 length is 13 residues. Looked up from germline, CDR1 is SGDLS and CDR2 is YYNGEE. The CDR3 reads CASSAGVTWPQHF. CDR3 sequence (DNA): TGTGCCAGCAGCGCTGGCGTAACGTGGCCCCAGCATTTT.

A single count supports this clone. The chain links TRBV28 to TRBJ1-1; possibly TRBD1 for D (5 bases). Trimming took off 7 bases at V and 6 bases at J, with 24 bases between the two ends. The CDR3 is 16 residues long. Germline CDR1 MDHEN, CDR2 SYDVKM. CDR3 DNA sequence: TGTGCCAGCATCGCCGACGGGGGTCAGCATTACCCTGAAGCTTTCTTT. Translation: CASIADGGQHYPEAFF.

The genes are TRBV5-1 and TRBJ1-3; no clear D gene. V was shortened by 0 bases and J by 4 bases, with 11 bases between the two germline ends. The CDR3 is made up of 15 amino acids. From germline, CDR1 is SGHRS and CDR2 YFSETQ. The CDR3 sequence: CASSLERARGNTIYF. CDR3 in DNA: TGCGCCAGCAGCTTGGAGCGGGCGCGCGGAAACACCATATATTTT.